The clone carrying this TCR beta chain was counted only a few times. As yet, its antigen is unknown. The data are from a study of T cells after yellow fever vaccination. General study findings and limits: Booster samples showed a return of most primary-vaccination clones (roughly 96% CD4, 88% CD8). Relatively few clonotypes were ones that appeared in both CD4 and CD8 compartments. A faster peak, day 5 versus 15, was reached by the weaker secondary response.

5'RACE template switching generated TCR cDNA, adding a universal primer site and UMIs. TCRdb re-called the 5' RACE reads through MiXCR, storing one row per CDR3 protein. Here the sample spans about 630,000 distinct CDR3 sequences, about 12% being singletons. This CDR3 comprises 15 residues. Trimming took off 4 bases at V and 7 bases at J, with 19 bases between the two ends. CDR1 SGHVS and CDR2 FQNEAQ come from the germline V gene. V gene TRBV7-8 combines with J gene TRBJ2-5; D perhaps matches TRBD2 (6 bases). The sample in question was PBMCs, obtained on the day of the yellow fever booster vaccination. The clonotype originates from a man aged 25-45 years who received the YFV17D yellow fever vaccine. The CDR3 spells CASSSPAETSGTQYF. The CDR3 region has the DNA TGTGCCAGCAGCTCCCCAGCGGAGACTAGTGGGACCCAGTACTTC.